This T cell receptor beta chain derives from a study of blood T cell repertoires in COVID-19. Looking at the study overall: Sites in the United States, Italy and Spain provided acute and convalescent COVID-19 samples. The analysed material was cDNA or gDNA that came from T cells, B-cell-depleted T cells, or PBMCs.

Trimming removed 0 bases at V and 1 base at J, with 13 bases between. This CDR3 has 16 residues. Germline V gene lookup returns CDR1 SGDLS and CDR2 YYNGEE. The table came from immunoSEQ multiplex PCR; TCRdb's copy has only in-frame clones and leaves some out. This table holds around 250,000 clones, 75% to 90% found once. Recruitment covered about 25 US areas and drew participants whose ages spanned roughly 18 to 100 years. Material for sequencing was PBMCs or T cells enriched from blood (not recorded which). The chain links TRBV9 to TRBJ1-1; no reliable D call. The TCR comes from a woman aged 40 to 49 who had been exposed to COVID-19. The CDR3: CASSVAAQIGNTEAFF. In nucleotides, the CDR3 is TGTGCCAGCAGCGTAGCCGCGCAAATCGGGAACACTGAAGCTTTCTTT.